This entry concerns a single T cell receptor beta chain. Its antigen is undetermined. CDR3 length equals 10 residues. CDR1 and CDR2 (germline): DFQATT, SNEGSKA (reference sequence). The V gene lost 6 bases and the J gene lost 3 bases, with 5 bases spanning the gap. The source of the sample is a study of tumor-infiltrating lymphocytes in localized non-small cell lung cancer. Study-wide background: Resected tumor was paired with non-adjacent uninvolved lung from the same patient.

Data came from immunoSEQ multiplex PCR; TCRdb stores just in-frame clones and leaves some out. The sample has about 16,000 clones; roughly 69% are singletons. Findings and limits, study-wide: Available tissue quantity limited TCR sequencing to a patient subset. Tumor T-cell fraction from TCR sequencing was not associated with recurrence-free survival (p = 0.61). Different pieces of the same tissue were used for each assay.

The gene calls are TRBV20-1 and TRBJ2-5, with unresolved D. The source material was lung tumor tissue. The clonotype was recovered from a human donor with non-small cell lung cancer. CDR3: CSALKETQYF. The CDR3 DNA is TGCAGTGCGCTCAAAGAGACCCAGTACTTC.